Each of the 26 T cell receptor beta chains below was sequenced from the same sample in a study of regulatory T cells in long-lasting Graves disease. Time point denoted: newly diagnosed GD, antithyroid drugs for less than 3 months. The TCR library was made from RNA that had been extracted from PBMCs in TRIzol. Sequencing libraries for TCR beta were prepared with iRepertoire HTBI primers and Arm-PCR of CDR3 regions. TCRdb passed the multiplex PCR reads through MiXCR, listing each CDR3 protein once. The sample has roughly 360,000 distinct CDR3 sequences; 10% to 15% are singletons. Separately, the same data were catalogued under a study of T cells in Graves' hyperthyroidism and ophthalmopathy.

The sample consisted of peripheral blood mononuclear cells (PBMCs), taken at new diagnosis, from a patient treated with antithyroid drugs. All receptors come from a young woman with Graves disease.

This clonotype has more than one count but fewer than ten. The CDR3 region is CASSAGLGQFF. In nucleotides, the CDR3 is TGTGCCAGCAGCGCCGGACTTGGGCAGTTCTTC. The J gene is TRBJ2-1, the V gene TRBV5-8; possibly TRBD2 for D (5 bases). The V end lost 4 bases, the J end lost 12 bases, and 11 bases lay between the germline ends. This CDR3 spans 11 amino acids. CDR1 and CDR2 (germline): SGHTS, YDEGEE.

At least ten counts were recorded for this clonotype. J is TRBJ2-1 and V is TRBV20-1, with 8 bases aligning to TRBD2. Unmatched junction bases numbered 17, after V lost 6 bases and J lost 7 bases. Germline CDR1 DFQATT, CDR2 SNEGSKA (reference sequence). This CDR3 spans 16 amino acids. CDR3 sequence: CSAPMAAGGSWNEQFF. The CDR3 DNA reads TGCAGTGCCCCCATGGCTGCGGGAGGATCTTGGAATGAGCAGTTCTTC.

This clonotype was counted ten times or more. The genes are TRBV6-2 or TRBV6-3 and TRBJ1-6, with a possible D match to TRBD1 (6 bases). With 0 bases removed from V and 13 bases from J, the gap between germline ends came to 22 bases. Germline CDR1 reads MNHEY; CDR2 reads SVGEGT. This CDR3 is built from 17 residues. The CDR3 sequence: CASSYSARTGTPDPLHF. The CDR3 DNA is TGTGCCAGCAGTTACTCCGCCCGTACCGGGACACCCGATCCCCTCCACTTT.

In its sample, this clonotype was seen many times. This sequence joins TRBV4-3 and TRBJ1-1; no reliable D call. The germline gives CDR1 LGHNA, CDR2 YSLEER. V was pared by 1 base and J by 4 bases, with 7 bases between. CDR3 size: 13 residues. CDR3 loop: CASSQGTGTEAFF. In DNA, the CDR3 is TGCGCCAGCAGCCAAGGTACGGGCACTGAAGCTTTCTTT.

This clonotype has at least ten counts. This chain links TRBV6-2 or TRBV6-3 with TRBJ1-4; D remains unclear. The V end lost 0 bases, the J end lost 2 bases, and 10 bases lay between the germline ends. Per the germline V gene, CDR1 is MNHEY and CDR2 is SVGEGT. The CDR3 extends over 16 amino acids. The CDR3: CASSYSPYGTNEKLFF. CDR3 nucleotide sequence: TGTGCCAGCAGTTACTCCCCCTATGGGACTAATGAAAAACTGTTTTTT.

Only a few counts were recorded for this clonotype. The V gene is TRBV10-3, the J gene TRBJ2-7; D unclear. Germline V CDR1 and CDR2: ENHRY, SYGVKD. This CDR3 region has 12 residues. V dropped 5 bases and J dropped 3 bases, with 8 bases sitting between them. CDR3 nucleotides: TGTGCCATCAGTAACAGAAACTACGAGCAGTACTTC. This codes for CAISNRNYEQYF.

This clonotype was recorded at least ten times. V and J are TRBV11-1 and TRBJ2-1, with D maybe TRBD1 (5 bases). V was clipped by 8 bases and J by 4 bases, with 15 bases between them. CDR3 length equals 14 residues. Germline CDR1 is SGHAT and CDR2 is FQDESV (reference sequence). CDR3 amino acids: CASQWGLEYNEQFF. The CDR3 region has the DNA TGTGCCAGCCAGTGGGGCCTTGAATACAATGAGCAGTTCTTC.

The V gene is TRBV28, the J gene TRBJ1-6, with D possibly TRBD1 on 5 matching bases. The germline V gene encodes CDR1 MDHEN and CDR2 SYDVKM. This CDR3 is 14 amino acids long. V was clipped by 8 bases and J by 7 bases, with 15 bases between them. The CDR3 DNA reads as TGTGCCAGCCATTACCCAGGGTACAATTCACCCCTCCACTTT. This encodes CASHYPGYNSPLHF.

This rearrangement joins TRBV27 to TRBJ1-5; 9 positions match TRBD1. This CDR3 is 15 amino acids long. V trimming: 5 bases; J trimming: 6 bases; junction bases outside the gene matches: 8. Germline V CDR1 and CDR2: MNHEY, SMNVEV (reference sequence). CDR3 sequence reads: CASSPGTGLSQPQHF. The DNA for the CDR3 is TGTGCCAGCAGTCCGGGGACAGGGCTAAGTCAGCCCCAGCATTTT.

Many counts were recorded for this clonotype. The genes are TRBV10-1 and TRBJ2-1, with D maybe TRBD2 (6 bases). V lost 10 bases and J lost 10, with 17 bases in between. The CDR3 contains 12 residues. CDR1 is WNHNN and CDR2 is SYGVQD in the germline V gene (reference sequence). The CDR3 DNA sequence: TGCGCCACAGCGACTAGTCTCAGCGAGCAGTTCTTC. This translates into CATATSLSEQFF.

The table lists this clonotype with a count of one. A clone one base away is much larger, so this may be a read error. The gene calls are TRBV12-3 or TRBV12-4 and TRBJ2-3, with D tentatively TRBD1 (6 bases). The CDR3 has 14 residues. CDR3 residues: CASSLAGQRNEQSF. CDR3 in DNA: TGTGCCAGCAGTTTAGCAGGACAGCGCAATGAGCAGTCCTTC.

This clonotype was seen at least ten times. The rearrangement links TRBV12-3 or TRBV12-4 to TRBJ1-4, with D unclear. The V end was cut by 7 bases, the J end by 6 bases, with 12 bases between. This CDR3 contains 13 residues. CDR3 in amino acids: CASKSAVHEKLFF. Here the CDR3 DNA reads TGTGCCAGCAAGAGCGCCGTCCATGAAAAACTGTTTTTT.

This clonotype was detected a few times. CDR3 amino acids: CSARGIQGFDTQYF. CDR3 nucleotides: TGCAGTGCTAGGGGAATACAGGGTTTCGATACGCAGTATTTT. V gene TRBV20-1 combines with J gene TRBJ2-3, with a tentative D call TRBD1 (6 bases). The germline V gene has CDR1 DFQATT and CDR2 SNEGSKA (reference sequence). With 3 bases removed from V and 6 bases from J, the gap between germline ends came to 16 bases. This CDR3 contains 14 residues.

This clonotype showed up many times. This sequence joins TRBV4-3 and TRBJ1-4; D call uncertain. Germline V gene data show CDR1 as LGHNA and CDR2 as YSLEER. Deletions cut 1 base from V and 5 bases from J, with 2 bases between. The CDR3 consists of 12 residues. The chain's CDR3 is CASSQANEKLFF. CDR3 nucleotide sequence: TGCGCCAGCAGCCAAGCAAATGAAAAACTGTTTTTT.

The chain has TRBV20-1 and TRBJ2-1; 7 bases are a match to TRBD1. The ends lost 7 bases at V and 2 bases at J; junction bases unmatched: 2. This CDR3 comprises 12 residues. Germline CDR1 reads DFQATT; CDR2 reads SNEGSKA (reference sequence). The CDR3 region has the DNA TGCAGTGGACAGGGCGCCTACAATGAGCAGTTCTTC. It is translated as CSGQGAYNEQFF.

This clonotype was seen at least ten times. The chain employs TRBV2 and TRBJ1-1; D is possibly TRBD1 (5 bases). The CDR3 is 13 amino acids. The germline CDR1 and CDR2 sequences are SNHLY and FYNNEI. V lost 0 bases to trimming and J lost 9 bases, with 11 bases between them. CDR3 sequence reads: CASSEAQGVKAFF. The CDR3 nucleotides read TGTGCCAGCAGTGAAGCGCAGGGTGTTAAAGCTTTCTTT.

This clonotype was seen ten or more times. The CDR3 DNA sequence: TGTGCCAGCCGGGACTTAGAGGGAGGACACACCGGGGAGCTGTTTTTT. It is translated as CASRDLEGGHTGELFF. The chain carries TRBV2 and TRBJ2-2, with a weak D call TRBD2 (6 bases). In germline, CDR1 is SNHLY, CDR2 FYNNEI. The CDR3 contains 16 residues. V was clipped by 8 bases and J by 3 bases, with 19 bases between them.

In its sample, this clonotype was seen a few times. The rearrangement links TRBV29-1 to TRBJ2-5; D is perhaps TRBD2 (8 bases). Per the germline V gene, CDR1 is SQVTM and CDR2 is ANQGSEA. V lost 2 bases and J 2 bases, leaving 15 bases between the germline ends. CDR3 length: 15 residues. CDR3 nucleotide sequence: TGCAGCGTTGAAAAGGGGGCTAGCGGGCAAGAGACCCAGTACTTC. Its protein product is CSVEKGASGQETQYF.

The chain is built from TRBV4-1 and TRBJ2-7, with 7 bases aligning to TRBD1. Germline V CDR1 and CDR2: MGHRA, YSYEKL. This CDR3 is 15 amino acids long. Losses at the gene ends were 1 base for V and 0 bases for J; bases not matched to a gene: 3. CDR3: CASSQGWDSSYEQYV. The DNA of the CDR3 is TGCGCCAGCAGCCAAGGGTGGGACAGCTCCTACGAGCAGTACGTC.

The chain carries TRBV7-8 and TRBJ2-1, with 12 bases identical to TRBD2. V gave up 1 base and J gave up 13 bases; unmatched junction bases: 23. This CDR3 has 20 amino acids. In germline, CDR1 is SGHVS, CDR2 FQNEAQ. The CDR3 loop reads CASSLVGARTSGEPKRAQFF. The CDR3 DNA reads as TGTGCCAGCAGCTTAGTGGGGGCGCGGACTAGCGGGGAACCCAAGAGAGCCCAGTTCTTC.

This clonotype was observed a handful of times. The V gene is TRBV7-3, the J gene TRBJ2-1; 8 bases agree with TRBD2. This CDR3 has 15 residues. Trimming removed 5 bases from V and 2 bases from J; junction bases left unmatched: 5. Germline CDR1 reads SGHTA; CDR2 reads FQGTGA. The CDR3 spells CASSLSGTAYNEQFF. The CDR3 DNA reads TGTGCCAGCAGCCTTAGCGGGACTGCCTACAATGAGCAGTTCTTC.

This clonotype was seen repeatedly, ten times or more. The chain links TRBV27 to TRBJ2-7; tentatively, D is TRBD1 (5 bases). The CDR3 sequence is 12 residues long. The V and J ends lost 8 bases and 5 bases respectively, with 13 bases between them. Looked up from germline, CDR1 is MNHEY and CDR2 is SMNVEV (reference sequence). CDR3 protein: CASYHWGHEQYF. For the CDR3, the DNA is TGTGCCAGCTACCATTGGGGCCACGAGCAGTACTTC.

This clonotype was counted ten times or more. The chain carries TRBV12-3 or TRBV12-4 and TRBJ2-1; TRBD2 matches 10 bases. CDR3 length: 16 amino acids. The ends lost 1 base at V and 12 bases at J; junction bases unmatched: 12. For the CDR3, the DNA is TGTGCCAGCAGTTTAGTTGTGCGGCTAGCGGGAGACACGCAGTTCTTC. Translating gives CASSLVVRLAGDTQFF.

This clonotype has at least ten counts. The genes are TRBV28 and TRBJ1-4; no definite D call. V was clipped by 4 bases and J by 8 bases, with 20 bases between them. The CDR3 totals 16 residues. Germline lookup yields CDR1 MDHEN and CDR2 SYDVKM. The CDR3 region is CASSSPLLNLGEKLFF. The CDR3 bases are TGTGCCAGCAGTTCTCCCCTCCTGAACCTCGGAGAAAAACTGTTTTTT. Supplemented by reference TRBV28 and TRBJ1-4, the full variable domain reads DVKVTQSSRYLVKRTGEKVFLECVQDMDHENMFWYRQDPGLGLRLIYFSYDVKMKEKGDIPEGYSVSREKKERFSLILESASTNQTSMYLCASSSPLLNLGEKLFFGSGTQLSVL.

The CDR3 region is CASSRGQGLGTEAFF. The CDR3 DNA is TGTGCCAGCAGCCGAGGACAGGGTTTAGGCACTGAAGCTTTCTTT. The chain uses TRBV7-2 and TRBJ1-1; 8 bases fit TRBD1. The CDR3 is 15 residues long. The germline gives CDR1 SGHTA, CDR2 FQGNSA. V lost 5 bases to trimming and J lost 4 bases; unmatched junction nucleotides: 9.

This clonotype has a count of ten or more. The chain employs TRBV7-6 and TRBJ2-7; D perhaps matches TRBD2 (6 bases). Trimming took off 4 bases at V and 6 bases at J, with 13 bases between the two ends. This CDR3 contains 13 residues. The germline CDR1 and CDR2 sequences are SGHVS and FNYEAQ. The CDR3 loop is CASSSLEGREQYF. CDR3 nucleotides: TGTGCCAGCAGCTCCCTGGAGGGACGCGAGCAGTACTTC.